A single sample gave rise to the 23 T cell receptor beta chains below, sequenced in a study of identical twins. TCRdb reprocessed the 5' RACE reads with MiXCR, giving one entry per CDR3 protein. Of hundreds of thousands of distinct CDR3 sequences listed, under 10% were seen once; the top ten hold approximately 2%. The same data also contributed to another study, on yellow fever vaccine responses in identical twins.

Sample: memory (CD45RO+) T cells sorted from blood. These receptors originate from a woman under 30 in good health.

In its sample, this clonotype is medium-sized. The chain couples TRBV6-2 or TRBV6-3 to TRBJ2-7; D not certain. The germline V and J ends were trimmed by 4 bases and 0 bases, with 7 bases remaining between them. CDR1 is MNHEY, CDR2 SVGEGT, per germline. This CDR3 has 13 residues. The CDR3 DNA is TGTGCCAGCAGTTGGGCACCCTCCTACGAGCAGTACTTC. Encoded protein: CASSWAPSYEQYF.

V gene TRBV25-1 combines with J gene TRBJ2-1; 8 nucleotides match TRBD2. The germline V gene encodes CDR1 MGHDK and CDR2 SYGVNS. This CDR3 has 14 residues. With V trimmed by 3 bases and J by 5 bases, 3 bases remained unmatched. The CDR3 DNA follows: TGTGCCAGCAGTGAGGCACTAGCGGACAATGAGCAGTTCTTC. Translated, it gives CASSEALADNEQFF.

This clonotype was seen more than once but under ten times. The rearrangement uses TRBV5-5 and TRBJ1-2; D remains unclear. Germline values: CDR1 SGHKS, CDR2 YYEKEE (reference sequence). Trimming shortened V by 0 bases and J by 4 bases, and 7 bases separated the two germline ends. CDR3 length equals 13 residues. CDR3 in DNA: TGTGCCAGCAGCTTGGACCTGGGCTATGGCTACACCTTC. Protein product: CASSLDLGYGYTF.

This clonotype was observed a handful of times. The CDR3 DNA is TGTGCCAGCAGCGTACAGGGGGCAGGCTACGAGCAGTACTTC. It codes for CASSVQGAGYEQYF. The V call is TRBV3-1, the J call TRBJ2-7, with TRBD1 matching over 9 bases. CDR1 LGHDT and CDR2 YNNKEL come from the germline V gene (reference sequence). The CDR3 has 14 amino acids. V lost 5 bases, J lost 3 bases, and 5 bases stayed unmatched.

This CDR3 reads CASSPRLAGDSETQYF. As DNA, the CDR3 is TGTGCCAGCAGCCCCCGGCTAGCGGGGGATTCGGAGACCCAGTACTTC. This chain links TRBV7-2 with TRBJ2-5, with 10 bases matching TRBD2. Unmatched junction bases numbered 11, after V lost 5 bases and J lost 5 bases. The CDR3 consists of 16 residues. Germline loops: CDR1 SGHTA, CDR2 FQGNSA.

This clonotype has more than one count but fewer than ten. The chain is built from TRBV5-1 and TRBJ1-3; D perhaps matches TRBD1 (5 bases). The CDR3 consists of 16 residues. Germline V gives CDR1 SGHRS, CDR2 YFSETQ. V dropped 3 bases and J dropped 0 bases, with 13 bases sitting between them. In DNA form, the CDR3 reads TGCGCCAGCAGCTCCGGGACGTCCGCCTCTGGAAACACCATATATTTT. It encodes CASSSGTSASGNTIYF.

This clonotype has a handful of counts. The chain employs TRBV12-5 and TRBJ2-3; D ambiguous. CDR3 length: 13 residues. Germline CDR1 and CDR2: LGHNT and FRNRAP. The V gene lost 3 bases and the J gene lost 0 bases, with 4 bases spanning the gap. The CDR3 spells CASGLTSTDTQYF. The CDR3, as DNA: TGTGCTAGTGGTTTAACGAGCACAGATACGCAGTATTTT.

The chain couples TRBV29-1 to TRBJ2-5; perhaps TRBD1 as D (6 bases). V was trimmed by 5 bases and J by 2 bases, leaving 9 bases between them. The CDR3 sequence is 12 residues long. CDR1 is SQVTM and CDR2 is ANQGSEA in the germline V gene. Here the CDR3 reads CSVPTGQETQYF. The CDR3 region has the DNA TGCAGCGTTCCGACAGGACAAGAGACCCAGTACTTC.

The chain employs TRBV11-2 and TRBJ2-7, with a weak D call TRBD1 (5 bases). The length of the CDR3 is 15 residues. Trimming took 1 base from V and 0 from J, leaving 10 bases between them. Germline assignment: CDR1 SGHAT and CDR2 FQNNGV. The CDR3 coding sequence is TGTGCCAGCAGCTTAGTAGGGGATAGCTCCTACGAGCAGTACTTC. Translated, it gives CASSLVGDSSYEQYF. The complete variable domain, with remaining parts taken from reference TRBV11-2 and TRBJ2-7, reads EAGVAQSPRYKIIEKRQSVAFWCNPISGHATLYWYQQILGQGPKLLIQFQNNGVVDDSQLPKDRFSAERLKGVDSTLKIQPAKLEDSAVYLCASSLVGDSSYEQYFGPGTRLTVT.

J is TRBJ2-3 and V is TRBV7-9, with D perhaps matching TRBD2 (6 bases). Per germline, CDR1 SEHNR and CDR2 FQNEAQ (reference sequence). The CDR3 is 15 residues long. V gave up 5 bases and J gave up 4 bases, with 16 bases separating them. CDR3 DNA sequence: TGTGCCAGCAGCCTTCGCGAGGGAGGCGCAGATACGCAGTATTTT. Its protein product is CASSLREGGADTQYF.

The chain combines TRBV27 with TRBJ2-5; TRBD1 matches at 9 bases. Germline-derived CDR1 and CDR2 are MNHEY and SMNVEV (reference sequence). J was trimmed by 3 bases and V by 5 bases; bases with no gene match: 4. The CDR3 has 14 amino acids. CDR3 in amino acids: CASSPRTGEETQYF. The CDR3 DNA follows: TGTGCCAGCAGTCCAAGGACAGGGGAAGAGACCCAGTACTTC.

This clonotype was detected only a few times. J is TRBJ2-7 and V is TRBV27; 7 bases are a match to TRBD1. The CDR3 has 15 amino acids. Germline loops: CDR1 MNHEY, CDR2 SMNVEV (reference sequence). With 0 bases clipped from V and 2 bases from J, the junction kept 4 bases outside the gene matches. The CDR3, as DNA: TGTGCCAGCAGTTTATCAGGCCAGGGGGCCTACGAGCAGTACTTC. Encoded protein: CASSLSGQGAYEQYF.

The table lists this clonotype with many counts. The chain recombines TRBV10-2 with TRBJ1-1; D unclear. Germline CDR1 WSHSY, CDR2 SAAADI. The CDR3 contains 11 residues. V was shortened by 8 bases and J by 6 bases, with 10 bases between the two germline ends. The CDR3 protein is CASSLRAEAFF. In DNA form, the CDR3 reads TGCGCCAGCTCGCTTAGAGCTGAAGCTTTCTTT.

This clonotype was picked up a small number of times. The CDR3 is CASKRIHSGRRDNEQFF. The CDR3 DNA is TGTGCCAGCAAGAGAATTCATAGCGGGAGAAGGGACAATGAGCAGTTCTTC. This chain joins TRBV12-3 or TRBV12-4 and TRBJ2-1; 9 positions agree with TRBD2. This CDR3 is built from 17 residues. V was pared by 7 bases and J by 5 bases, with 15 bases of the junction left unmatched.

This chain joins TRBV20-1 and TRBJ2-7; 10 bases map to TRBD2. With V trimmed by 3 bases and J by 3 bases, 14 bases remained unmatched. There are 17 residues in the CDR3. Germline CDR1 is DFQATT and CDR2 is SNEGSKA (reference sequence). The CDR3 DNA is TGCAGTGCTAGGGATTTACTAGCGGGATTCGATTACTACGAGCAGTACTTC. Protein: CSARDLLAGFDYYEQYF.

This clonotype appeared a few times. This rearrangement joins TRBV7-2 to TRBJ2-7; no reliable D call. Trimming stripped 1 base from V and 4 bases from J, with 5 bases between. This CDR3 region has 12 residues. The V gene's germline CDR1 is SGHTA and CDR2 FQGNSA. For the CDR3, the DNA is TGTGCCAGCAGCTTAGATTTTTACGAGCAGTACTTC. It specifies CASSLDFYEQYF.

This clonotype was found a few times. The chain has TRBV19 and TRBJ2-1; D not resolved. The CDR3 length is 14 residues. Germline V gives CDR1 LNHDA, CDR2 SQIVND (reference sequence). CDR3 in amino acids: CATNGLGSYNEQFF. The CDR3 coding sequence is TGTGCAACTAACGGTTTGGGCTCCTACAATGAGCAGTTCTTC.

This clonotype has at least ten counts. This chain connects TRBV20-1 to TRBJ2-7; possibly TRBD2 for D (6 bases). Deletions cut 5 bases from V and 3 bases from J, with 17 bases between. The germline V gene encodes CDR1 DFQATT and CDR2 SNEGSKA (reference sequence). The CDR3 consists of 14 residues. The CDR3 DNA reads as TGCAGTGCTGCCTCGGCGGGGAAGGGCTACGAGCAGTACTTC. The encoded protein is CSAASAGKGYEQYF.

A few counts support this clonotype. This sequence joins TRBV12-3 or TRBV12-4 and TRBJ2-7; 15 positions agree with TRBD2. This CDR3 spans 14 amino acids. After removal of 5 bases from V and 4 bases from J, the junction contained 0 bases not matched to a gene. The CDR3 coding sequence is TGTGCCAGCAGTGGACTAGCGGGAGGGTACGAGCAGTACTTC. Translating it yields CASSGLAGGYEQYF.

This chain joins TRBV4-2 and TRBJ2-1; 10 nucleotides agree with TRBD2. CDR3 length: 15 amino acids. J lost 4 bases, V lost 4 bases, and 4 bases had no gene match. Germline V gene sequence: CDR1 LGHNA, CDR2 YNFKEQ. The CDR3 is CASSLGTSAYNEQFF. The CDR3 DNA is TGTGCCAGCAGCCTAGGGACTAGCGCATACAATGAGCAGTTCTTC.

This clonotype was picked up a small number of times. V and J are TRBV7-2 and TRBJ2-5; TRBD1 matches at 8 bases. Per the germline V gene, CDR1 is SGHTA and CDR2 is FQGNSA. The CDR3 loop spans 15 amino acids. V trimming: 1 base; J trimming: 5 bases; junction bases outside the gene matches: 6. CDR3 residues: CASSLGGRGHETQYF. DNA for the CDR3: TGTGCCAGCAGCTTAGGTGGCAGGGGGCACGAGACCCAGTACTTC. Combining the CDR3 with reference TRBV7-2 and TRBJ2-5 gives the whole variable domain GAGVSQSPSNKVTEKGKDVELRCDPISGHTALYWYRQSLGQGLEFLIYFQGNSAPDKSGLPSDRFSAERTGGSVSTLTIQRTQQEDSAVYLCASSLGGRGHETQYFGPGTRLLVL.

This clonotype was detected many times. The chain is built from TRBV20-1 and TRBJ2-3; D is unresolved. Germline V CDR1 and CDR2: DFQATT, SNEGSKA (reference sequence). This CDR3 has 11 residues. CDR3 in DNA: TGCTCCCAAAACCAGAGGGATACGCAGTATTTT. Its translation: CSQNQRDTQYF.

This sequence joins TRBV2 and TRBJ1-2; D gene uncertain. CDR1 and CDR2 (germline): SNHLY, FYNNEI. V lost 1 base to trimming and J lost 3 bases, with 3 bases between them. CDR3 length: 12 residues. For the CDR3, the DNA is TGTGCCAGCAGTGAAGAGGACTATGGCTACACCTTC. The encoded protein is CASSEEDYGYTF. The full variable domain, completed using reference TRBV2 and TRBJ1-2, is EPEVTQTPSHQVTQMGQEVILRCVPISNHLYFYWYRQILGQKVEFLVSFYNNEISEKSEIFDDQFSVERPDGSNFTLKIRSTKLEDSAMYFCASSEEDYGYTFGSGTRLTVV.